The 20 T cell receptor beta chains reported below all come from one sample, sequenced in a study of T cell responses to AZD1222 COVID-19 vaccine. Sequenced by immunoSEQ multiplex PCR; TCRdb stores in-frame clones only, minus some. The data contain roughly 120,000 clones, about 89% of them singletons. The sample consisted of peripheral blood, taken on day 0 of AZD1222 vaccination. These receptors were obtained from an adult in good health.

This clone was seen a handful of times. The chain combines TRBV5-3 with TRBJ1-1; D is uncertain. TRBV5-3 is annotated as an ORF whose role is uncertain. The CDR3 is made up of 15 amino acids. Trimming removed 2 bases at V and 4 bases at J, with 15 bases between. The CDR3 nucleotides are TGTGCCAGAAGCTTTTTTGCCCTTCTCCCCACTGAAGCTTTCTTT. It codes for CARSFFALLPTEAFF.

The rearrangement links TRBV13 to TRBJ1-2, with unresolved D. CDR1 is PRHDT, CDR2 FYEKMQ, per germline (reference sequence). The V and J ends lost 5 bases and 3 bases respectively, with 13 bases between them. The CDR3 has 14 residues. CDR3: CASSEYALDYGYTF. The CDR3 coding sequence is TGTGCCAGCAGCGAGTACGCACTGGACTATGGCTACACCTTC.

V and J are TRBV12-3 or TRBV12-4 and TRBJ1-3; D may be TRBD1 (6 bases). V lost 7 bases and J 4 bases, leaving 11 bases between the germline ends. The CDR3 is made up of 13 amino acids. The CDR3 reads CASIWQGGNTIYF. The DNA for the CDR3 is TGTGCCAGCATATGGCAGGGGGGAAACACCATATATTTT.

This clone was observed a single time. This chain connects TRBV10-2 to TRBJ1-5; no definite D call. V lost 0 bases and J 1 base, leaving 10 bases between the germline ends. CDR1 is WSHSY and CDR2 is SAAADI in the germline V gene. The CDR3 spans 16 residues. The CDR3 nucleotides are TGCGCCAGCAGTGAGTCGGCCAGGTTGAGCAATCAGCCCCAGCATTTT. As protein: CASSESARLSNQPQHF.

This chain connects TRBV27 to TRBJ2-1, with a tentative D call TRBD1 (6 bases). Trimming removed 6 bases from V and 7 bases from J, with 10 bases in between. There are 12 residues in the CDR3. The V gene's germline CDR1 is MNHEY and CDR2 SMNVEV (reference sequence). CDR3 DNA sequence: TGTGCCAGCAGCCGCGACAGGAATGAGCAGTTCTTC. This translates into CASSRDRNEQFF.

The rearrangement joins TRBV4-2 to TRBJ1-6; D is unresolved. The germline V gene has CDR1 LGHNA and CDR2 YNFKEQ. V shed 4 bases and J shed 5 bases, with 15 bases lying between them. CDR3 size: 16 residues. CDR3 in amino acids: CASSRARTQDNSPLHF. The CDR3 nucleotides read TGTGCCAGCAGCCGAGCAAGGACGCAGGATAATTCACCCCTCCACTTT.

This clone came up once. The V and J genes are TRBV7-9 and TRBJ2-5; D is perhaps TRBD1 (7 bases). CDR3 length: 16 residues. Trimming left V 3 bases short and J 6 bases short, with 20 bases between. The germline CDR1 and CDR2 sequences are SEHNR and FQNEAQ (reference sequence). This CDR3 reads CASSFTGGGPEQTQYF. CDR3 in DNA: TGTGCCAGCAGCTTTACAGGAGGGGGCCCAGAACAGACCCAGTACTTC. Filled out from reference TRBV7-9 and TRBJ2-5, the complete variable domain reads DTGVSQNPRHKITKRGQNVTFRCDPISEHNRLYWYRQTLGQGPEFLTYFQNEAQLEKSRLLSDRFSAERPKGSFSTLEIQRTEQGDSAMYLCASSFTGGGPEQTQYFGPGTRLLVL.

V and J are TRBV7-3 and TRBJ1-2; 10 bases agree with TRBD1. The CDR3 sequence is 16 residues long. Germline V gene sequence: CDR1 SGHTA, CDR2 FQGTGA. The ends lost 0 bases at V and 7 bases at J; junction bases unmatched: 8. The CDR3 nucleotides are TGTGCCAGCAGCTTAACGATGGGGACAGGGGCCGTTGGCTACACCTTC. This codes for CASSLTMGTGAVGYTF.

The chain couples TRBV28 to TRBJ2-7, with 7 bases aligning to TRBD1. With 3 bases clipped from V and 1 base from J, the junction kept 3 bases outside the gene matches. The CDR3 extends over 14 amino acids. CDR1 is MDHEN, CDR2 SYDVKM, per germline. The CDR3 DNA is TGTGCCAGCAGTTTCGGGGACAGATCCTACGAGCAGTACTTC. This gives the protein CASSFGDRSYEQYF.

The chain has TRBV3-1 (or the pseudogene TRBV3-2) and TRBJ1-5, with D uncertain. The V and J ends lost 6 bases and 0 bases respectively, with 12 bases between them. The CDR3 runs 15 residues. Germline V CDR1 and CDR2: LGHDT, YNNKEL (reference sequence). The CDR3 DNA reads as TGTGCCAGCAGACGACCGGGGAATAGCAATCAGCCCCAGCATTTT. It encodes CASRRPGNSNQPQHF.

The chain has TRBV3-1 (or the pseudogene TRBV3-2) and TRBJ2-7, with D perhaps TRBD1 (5 bases). The CDR3 has 13 amino acids. Trimming stripped 4 bases from V and 2 bases from J, with 9 bases between. Germline loops: CDR1 LGHDT, CDR2 YNNKEL (reference sequence). The CDR3 loop is CASSLAGTYEQYF. In DNA form, the CDR3 reads TGTGCCAGCAGCCTTGCAGGGACCTACGAGCAGTACTTC.

This chain connects TRBV5-4 to TRBJ1-1; 7 bases agree with TRBD1. The CDR3 length is 17 residues. The V and J ends lost 0 bases and 4 bases, in that order; junction bases with no gene match: 12. CDR1 SGHNT and CDR2 YYREEE come from the germline V gene (reference sequence). The CDR3 nucleotides read TGTGCCAGCAGCTTGGACAGGGGAGGGTATAAAGGCACTGAAGCTTTCTTT. Its translation: CASSLDRGGYKGTEAFF. The full variable domain, with the rest looked up from reference TRBV5-4 and TRBJ1-1, is ETGVTQSPTHLIKTRGQQVTLRCSSQSGHNTVSWYQQALGQGPQFIFQYYREEENGRGNFPPRFSGLQFPNYSSELNVNALELDDSALYLCASSLDRGGYKGTEAFFGQGTRLTVV.

The J gene is TRBJ1-1, the V gene TRBV5-1, with 8 bases fitting TRBD1. The ends lost 1 base at V and 5 bases at J; junction bases unmatched: 4. The CDR3 is 14 amino acids. Germline assignment: CDR1 SGHRS and CDR2 YFSETQ. CDR3 nucleotides: TGCGCCAGCAGCTTGTACAGGGGGAGTACTGAAGCTTTCTTT. Translation gives CASSLYRGSTEAFF.

The chain links TRBV5-4 to TRBJ2-2; the D gene could be TRBD1 or TRBD2 (6 bases each). V lost 6 bases and J lost 7, with 22 bases in between. Germline V gene sequence: CDR1 SGHNT, CDR2 YYREEE (reference sequence). The CDR3 covers 16 residues. CDR3 loop: CASTTGASNVVGELFF. CDR3 in DNA: TGTGCCAGCACCACGGGGGCCTCGAACGTGGTCGGGGAGCTGTTTTTT.

The CDR3 sequence: CASSMERQPADNEQFF. The CDR3 nucleotides are TGTGCCAGTAGTATGGAACGGCAGCCAGCCGACAATGAGCAGTTCTTC. This chain links TRBV19 with TRBJ2-1; D unclear. The V gene lost 3 bases and the J gene lost 5 bases, with 17 bases spanning the gap. There are 16 residues in the CDR3. Germline CDR1 is LNHDA and CDR2 is SQIVND (reference sequence). The complete variable domain, with remaining parts taken from reference TRBV19 and TRBJ2-1, reads DGGITQSPKYLFRKEGQNVTLSCEQNLNHDAMYWYRQDPGQGLRLIYYSQIVNDFQKGDIAEGYSVSREKKESFPLTVTSAQKNPTAFYLCASSMERQPADNEQFFGPGTRLTVL.

V and J are TRBV28 and TRBJ1-5, with D hard to call. The CDR3 consists of 12 residues. The V and J ends lost 7 bases and 7 bases respectively, with 11 bases between them. Germline V gene data show CDR1 as MDHEN and CDR2 as SYDVKM. DNA for the CDR3: TGTGCCAGCACTTTCTCTGCCCAGCCCCAGCATTTT. This translates into CASTFSAQPQHF.

The rearrangement links TRBV10-3 to TRBJ2-6, with D possibly being TRBD1 or TRBD2 (5 bases each). V lost 10 bases to trimming and J lost 0 bases, with 16 bases between them. The germline CDR1 and CDR2 sequences are ENHRY and SYGVKD. The CDR3 covers 16 residues. CDR3 protein: CASRDGPDSGANVLTF. The CDR3 bases are TGTGCCAGCCGGGACGGTCCGGACTCTGGGGCCAACGTCCTGACTTTC.

This chain links TRBV2 with TRBJ2-7; 9 bases align to TRBD1. Trimming removed 6 bases from V and 12 bases from J; junction bases left unmatched: 6. This CDR3 is 11 amino acids long. Looked up from germline, CDR1 is SNHLY and CDR2 is FYNNEI. The DNA for the CDR3 is TGTGCCAGCAGAAACAGGGGGCTGGCGTACTTC. It specifies CASRNRGLAYF.

The chain links TRBV9 to TRBJ2-7; D unresolved. Trimming cost V 3 bases and J 0 bases, with 7 bases left between them. The CDR3 sequence is 13 residues long. The germline V gene encodes CDR1 SGDLS and CDR2 YYNGEE. The CDR3 DNA is TGTGCCAGCAGCGGGTCAGACTCCTACGAGCAGTACTTC. This encodes CASSGSDSYEQYF.

The chain employs TRBV4-1 and TRBJ1-2; tentative D call: TRBD1 (5 bases). V was shortened by 2 bases and J by 4 bases, with 20 bases between the two germline ends. The CDR3 consists of 17 residues. Germline V gene sequence: CDR1 MGHRA, CDR2 YSYEKL. This CDR3 reads CASSQPMPRMGVYGYTF. The CDR3 nucleotides are TGCGCCAGCAGCCAACCTATGCCGCGGATGGGGGTCTATGGCTACACCTTC.